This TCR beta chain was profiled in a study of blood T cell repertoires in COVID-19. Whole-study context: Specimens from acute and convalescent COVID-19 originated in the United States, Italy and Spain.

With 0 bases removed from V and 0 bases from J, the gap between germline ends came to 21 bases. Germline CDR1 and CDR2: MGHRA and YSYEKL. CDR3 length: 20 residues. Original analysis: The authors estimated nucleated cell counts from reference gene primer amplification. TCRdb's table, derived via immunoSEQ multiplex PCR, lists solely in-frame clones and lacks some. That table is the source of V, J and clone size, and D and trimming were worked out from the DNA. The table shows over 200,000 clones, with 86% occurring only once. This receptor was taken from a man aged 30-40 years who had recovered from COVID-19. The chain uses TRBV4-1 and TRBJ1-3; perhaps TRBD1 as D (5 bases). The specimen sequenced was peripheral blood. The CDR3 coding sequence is TGCGCCAGCAGCCAAGATTCGACAACCGGGACGGGGGTCTCTGGAAACACCATATATTTT. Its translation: CASSQDSTTGTGVSGNTIYF.